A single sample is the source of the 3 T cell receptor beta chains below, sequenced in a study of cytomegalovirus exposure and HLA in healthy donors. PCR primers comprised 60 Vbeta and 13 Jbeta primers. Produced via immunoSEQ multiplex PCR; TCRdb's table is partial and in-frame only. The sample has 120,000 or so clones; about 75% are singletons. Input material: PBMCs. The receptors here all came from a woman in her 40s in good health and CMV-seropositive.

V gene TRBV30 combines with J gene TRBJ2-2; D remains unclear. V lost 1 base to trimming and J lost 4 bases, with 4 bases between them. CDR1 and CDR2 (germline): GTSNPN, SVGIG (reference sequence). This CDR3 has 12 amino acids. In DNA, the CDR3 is TGTGCCTGGAGTGGGCTCACCGGGGAGCTGTTTTTT. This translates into CAWSGLTGELFF.

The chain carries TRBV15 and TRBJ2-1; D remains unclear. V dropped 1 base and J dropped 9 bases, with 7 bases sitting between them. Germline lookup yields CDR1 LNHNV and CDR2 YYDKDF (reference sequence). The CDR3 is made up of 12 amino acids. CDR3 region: CATSRVEPEQFF. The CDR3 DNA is TGTGCCACCAGCAGAGTAGAGCCTGAGCAGTTCTTC.

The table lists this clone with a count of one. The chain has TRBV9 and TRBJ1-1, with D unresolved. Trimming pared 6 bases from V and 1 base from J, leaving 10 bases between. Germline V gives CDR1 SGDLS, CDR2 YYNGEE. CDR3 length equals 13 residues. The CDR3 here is CASTGNRNTEAFF. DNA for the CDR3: TGTGCCAGCACCGGAAACAGGAACACTGAAGCTTTCTTT.